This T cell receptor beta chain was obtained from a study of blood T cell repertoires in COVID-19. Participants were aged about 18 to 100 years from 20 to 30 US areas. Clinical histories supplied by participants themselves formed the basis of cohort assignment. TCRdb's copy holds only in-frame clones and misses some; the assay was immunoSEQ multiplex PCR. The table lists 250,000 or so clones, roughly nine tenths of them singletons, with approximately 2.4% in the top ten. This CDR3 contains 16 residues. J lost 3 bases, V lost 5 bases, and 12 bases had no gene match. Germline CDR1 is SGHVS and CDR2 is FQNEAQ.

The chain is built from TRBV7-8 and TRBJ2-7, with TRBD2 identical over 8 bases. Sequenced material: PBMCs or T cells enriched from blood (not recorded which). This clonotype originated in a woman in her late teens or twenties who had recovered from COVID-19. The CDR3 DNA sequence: TGTGCCAGCAGCCCGCGGACTAGCCTGCTGGGCTACGAGCAGTACTTC. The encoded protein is CASSPRTSLLGYEQYF.